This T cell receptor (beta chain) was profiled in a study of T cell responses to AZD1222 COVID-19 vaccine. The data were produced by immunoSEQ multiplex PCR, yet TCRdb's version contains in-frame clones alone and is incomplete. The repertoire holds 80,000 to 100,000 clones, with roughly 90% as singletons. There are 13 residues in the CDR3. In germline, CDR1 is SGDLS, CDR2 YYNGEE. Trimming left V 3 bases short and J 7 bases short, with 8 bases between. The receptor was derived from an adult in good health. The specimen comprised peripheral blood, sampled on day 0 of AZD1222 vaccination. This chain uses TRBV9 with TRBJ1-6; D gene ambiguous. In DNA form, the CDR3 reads TGTGCCAGCAGCGGGACGGGGAATTCACCCCTCCACTTT. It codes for CASSGTGNSPLHF.